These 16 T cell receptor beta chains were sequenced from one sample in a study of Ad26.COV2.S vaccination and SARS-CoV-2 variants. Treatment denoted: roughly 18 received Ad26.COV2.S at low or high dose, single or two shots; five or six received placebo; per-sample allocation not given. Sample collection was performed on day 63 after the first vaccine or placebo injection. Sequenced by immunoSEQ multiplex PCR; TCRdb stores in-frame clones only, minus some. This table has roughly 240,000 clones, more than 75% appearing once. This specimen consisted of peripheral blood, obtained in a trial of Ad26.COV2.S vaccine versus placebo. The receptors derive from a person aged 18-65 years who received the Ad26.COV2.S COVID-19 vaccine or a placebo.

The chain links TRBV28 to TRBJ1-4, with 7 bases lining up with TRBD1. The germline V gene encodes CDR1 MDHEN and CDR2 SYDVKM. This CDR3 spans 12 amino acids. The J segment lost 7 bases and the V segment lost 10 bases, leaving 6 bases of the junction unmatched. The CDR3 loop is CATAGQTEKLFF. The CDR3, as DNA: TGTGCCACCGCGGGACAGACTGAAAAACTGTTTTTT.

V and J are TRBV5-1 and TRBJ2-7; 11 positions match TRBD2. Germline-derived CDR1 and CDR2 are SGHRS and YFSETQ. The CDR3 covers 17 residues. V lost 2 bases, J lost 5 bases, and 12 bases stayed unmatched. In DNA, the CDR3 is TGCGCCAGCAGCTTCGGAGTAGCGGGAGGGCCTGGGCACGAGCAGTACTTC. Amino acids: CASSFGVAGGPGHEQYF.

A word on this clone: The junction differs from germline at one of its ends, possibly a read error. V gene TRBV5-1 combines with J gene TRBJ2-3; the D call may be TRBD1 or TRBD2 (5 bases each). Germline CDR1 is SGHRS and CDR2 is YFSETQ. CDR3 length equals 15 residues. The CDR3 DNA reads TGCGCCAGCAGCATCGGGACCACCGGCACTGATACGCAGTATTTT. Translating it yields CASSIGTTGTDTQYF.

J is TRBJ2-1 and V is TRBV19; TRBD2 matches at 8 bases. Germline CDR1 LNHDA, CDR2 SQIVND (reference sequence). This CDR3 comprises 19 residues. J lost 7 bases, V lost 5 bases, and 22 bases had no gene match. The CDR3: CASSHRISGELSVGNEQFF. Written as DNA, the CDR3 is TGTGCCAGTAGTCATCGAATTAGCGGGGAGCTTTCAGTGGGGAATGAGCAGTTCTTC. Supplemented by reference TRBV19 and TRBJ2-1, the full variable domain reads DGGITQSPKYLFRKEGQNVTLSCEQNLNHDAMYWYRQDPGQGLRLIYYSQIVNDFQKGDIAEGYSVSREKKESFPLTVTSAQKNPTAFYLCASSHRISGELSVGNEQFFGPGTRLTVL.

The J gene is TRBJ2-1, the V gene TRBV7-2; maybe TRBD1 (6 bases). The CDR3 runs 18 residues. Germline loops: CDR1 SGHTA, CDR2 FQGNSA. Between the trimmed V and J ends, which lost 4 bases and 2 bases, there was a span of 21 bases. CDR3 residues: CASSSLPRGRPTYNEQFF. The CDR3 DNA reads TGTGCCAGCAGCTCCCTCCCCAGGGGTCGGCCTACCTACAATGAGCAGTTCTTC.

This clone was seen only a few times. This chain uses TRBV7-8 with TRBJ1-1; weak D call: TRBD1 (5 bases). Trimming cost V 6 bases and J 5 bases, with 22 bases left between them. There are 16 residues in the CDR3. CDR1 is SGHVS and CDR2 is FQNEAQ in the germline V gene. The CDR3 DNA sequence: TGTGCCAGCAGTCCCGGGAGGTCGGGACTCAGAACTGAAGCTTTCTTT. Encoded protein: CASSPGRSGLRTEAFF.

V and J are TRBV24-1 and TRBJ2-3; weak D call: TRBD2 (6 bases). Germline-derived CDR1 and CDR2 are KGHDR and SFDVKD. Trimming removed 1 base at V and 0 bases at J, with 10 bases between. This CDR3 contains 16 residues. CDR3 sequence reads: CATSDFRGSSTDTQYF. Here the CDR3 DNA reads TGTGCCACCAGTGATTTTCGGGGGTCAAGCACAGATACGCAGTATTTT.

CDR3 bases: TGTGCCAGCAGTTACCGGACAGGTCCAGAGACCCAGTACTTC. Translation gives CASSYRTGPETQYF. This sequence joins TRBV6-5 and TRBJ2-5; 7 nucleotides align to TRBD1. CDR1 and CDR2 from the germline V gene are MNHEY and SVGAGI. The V gene end was trimmed by 2 bases and the J gene end by 4 bases; junction bases not matched to a gene: 4. The CDR3 has 14 residues.

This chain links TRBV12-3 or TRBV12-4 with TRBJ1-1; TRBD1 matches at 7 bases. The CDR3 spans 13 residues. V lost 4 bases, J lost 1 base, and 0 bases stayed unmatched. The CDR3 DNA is TGTGCCAGCAGTTGGACAGGGAACACTGAAGCTTTCTTT. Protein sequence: CASSWTGNTEAFF.

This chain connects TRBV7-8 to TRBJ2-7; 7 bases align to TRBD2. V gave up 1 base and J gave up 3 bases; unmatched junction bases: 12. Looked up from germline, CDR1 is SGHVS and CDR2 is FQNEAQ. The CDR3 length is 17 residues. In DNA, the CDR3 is TGTGCCAGCAGCTTAGAATTTAGGGGAGGGAACAACTACGAGCAGTACTTC. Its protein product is CASSLEFRGGNNYEQYF.

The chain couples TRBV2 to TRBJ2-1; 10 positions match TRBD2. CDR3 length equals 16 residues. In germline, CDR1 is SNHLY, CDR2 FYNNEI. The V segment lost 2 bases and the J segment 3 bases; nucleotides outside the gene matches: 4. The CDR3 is CASSERLAGVYNEQFF. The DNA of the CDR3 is TGTGCCAGCAGTGAAAGGCTAGCGGGAGTCTACAATGAGCAGTTCTTC.

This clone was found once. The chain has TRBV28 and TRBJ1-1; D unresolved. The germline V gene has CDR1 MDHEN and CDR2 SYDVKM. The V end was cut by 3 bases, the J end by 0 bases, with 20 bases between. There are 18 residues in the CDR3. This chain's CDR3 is CASSLGRSAAKMNTEAFF. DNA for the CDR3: TGTGCCAGCAGTTTGGGTAGGTCGGCAGCTAAGATGAACACTGAAGCTTTCTTT.

CDR3 bases: TGTGCCAGCAGTTTATCTGGACAGTCTCCCTACGGCTACACCTTC. Its protein product is CASSLSGQSPYGYTF. This sequence joins TRBV28 and TRBJ1-2; TRBD1 is a possible D gene (6 bases). Looked up from germline, CDR1 is MDHEN and CDR2 is SYDVKM. The CDR3 sequence is 15 residues long. V lost 1 base and J lost 8, with 17 bases in between.

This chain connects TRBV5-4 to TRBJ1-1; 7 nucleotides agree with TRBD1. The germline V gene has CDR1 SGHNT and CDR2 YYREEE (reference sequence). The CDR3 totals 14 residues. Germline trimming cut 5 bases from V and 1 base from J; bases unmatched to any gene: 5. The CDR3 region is CASRITGANTEAFF. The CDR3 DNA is TGTGCCAGCAGAATCACAGGGGCGAACACTGAAGCTTTCTTT.

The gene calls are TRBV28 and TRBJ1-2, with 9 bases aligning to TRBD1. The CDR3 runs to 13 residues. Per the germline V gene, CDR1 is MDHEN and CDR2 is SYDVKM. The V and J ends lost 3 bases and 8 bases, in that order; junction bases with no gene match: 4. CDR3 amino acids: CASSLGQGVGYTF. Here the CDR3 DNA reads TGTGCCAGCAGTTTGGGACAGGGCGTAGGCTACACCTTC.

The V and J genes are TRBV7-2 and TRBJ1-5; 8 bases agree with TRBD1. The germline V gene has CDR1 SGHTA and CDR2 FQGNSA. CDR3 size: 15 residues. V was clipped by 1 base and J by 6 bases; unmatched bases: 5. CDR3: CASSLGRQGSQPQHF. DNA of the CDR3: TGTGCCAGCAGCTTAGGACGACAGGGGTCTCAGCCCCAGCATTTT.